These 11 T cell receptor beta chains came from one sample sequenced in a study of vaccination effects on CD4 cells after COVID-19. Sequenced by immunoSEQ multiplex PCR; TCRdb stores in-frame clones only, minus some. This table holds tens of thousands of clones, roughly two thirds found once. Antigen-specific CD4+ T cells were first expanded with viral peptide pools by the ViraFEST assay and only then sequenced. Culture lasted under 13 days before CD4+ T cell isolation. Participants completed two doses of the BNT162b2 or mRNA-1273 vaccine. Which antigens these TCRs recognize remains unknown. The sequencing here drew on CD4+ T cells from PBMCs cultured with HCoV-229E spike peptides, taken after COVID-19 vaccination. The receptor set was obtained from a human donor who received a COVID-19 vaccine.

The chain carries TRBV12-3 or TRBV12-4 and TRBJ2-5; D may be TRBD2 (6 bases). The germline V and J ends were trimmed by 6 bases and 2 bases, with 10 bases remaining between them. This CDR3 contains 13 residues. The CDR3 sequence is CASRSREQETQYF. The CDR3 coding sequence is TGTGCCAGCAGAAGCCGGGAGCAAGAGACCCAGTACTTC.

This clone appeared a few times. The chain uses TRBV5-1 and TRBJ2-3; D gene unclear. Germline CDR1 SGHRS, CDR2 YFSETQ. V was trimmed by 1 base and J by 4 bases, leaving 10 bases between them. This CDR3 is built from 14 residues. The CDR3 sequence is CASSLSRSPDTQYF. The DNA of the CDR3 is TGCGCCAGCAGCTTGTCTCGGAGCCCAGATACGCAGTATTTT.

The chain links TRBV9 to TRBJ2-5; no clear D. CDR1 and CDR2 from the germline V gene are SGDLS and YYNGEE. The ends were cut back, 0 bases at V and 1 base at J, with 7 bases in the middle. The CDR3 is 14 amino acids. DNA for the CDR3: TGTGCCAGCAGCGTAGGTCAGATCCAAGAGACCCAGTACTTC. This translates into CASSVGQIQETQYF. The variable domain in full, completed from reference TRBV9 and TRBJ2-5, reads DSGVTQTPKHLITATGQRVTLRCSPRSGDLSVYWYQQSLDQGLQFLIQYYNGEERAKGNILERFSAQQFPDLHSELNLSSLELGDSALYFCASSVGQIQETQYFGPGTRLLVL.

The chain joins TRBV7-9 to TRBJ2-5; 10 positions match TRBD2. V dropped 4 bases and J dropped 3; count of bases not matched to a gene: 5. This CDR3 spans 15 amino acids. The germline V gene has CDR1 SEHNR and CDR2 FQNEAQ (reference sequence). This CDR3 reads CASSYLAGVEETQYF. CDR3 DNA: TGTGCCAGCAGCTACCTAGCGGGGGTGGAAGAGACCCAGTACTTC.

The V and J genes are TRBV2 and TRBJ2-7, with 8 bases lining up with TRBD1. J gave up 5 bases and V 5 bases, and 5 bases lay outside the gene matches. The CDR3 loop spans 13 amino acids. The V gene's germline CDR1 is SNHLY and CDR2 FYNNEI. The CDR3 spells CASSSKTGDEQYF. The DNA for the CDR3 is TGTGCCAGCAGTTCCAAGACAGGGGACGAGCAGTACTTC.

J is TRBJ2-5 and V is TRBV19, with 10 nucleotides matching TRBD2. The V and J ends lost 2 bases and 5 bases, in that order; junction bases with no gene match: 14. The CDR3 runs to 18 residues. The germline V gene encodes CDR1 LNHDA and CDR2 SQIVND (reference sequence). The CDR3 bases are TGTGCCAGTAGTATATTGCAGCGGGGGGGCCCATTGTCGGAGACCCAGTACTTC. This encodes CASSILQRGGPLSETQYF.

The CDR3 DNA reads as TGTGCCAGCTCACCAAACCCGACAGGGTTGAACACTGAAGCTTTCTTT. This encodes CASSPNPTGLNTEAFF. This rearrangement joins TRBV18 to TRBJ1-1, with TRBD1 matching 7 bases. The trim removed 2 bases at V and 0 bases at J, leaving 6 bases unmatched. The CDR3 is made up of 16 amino acids. Germline V gene sequence: CDR1 KGHSH, CDR2 LQKENI.

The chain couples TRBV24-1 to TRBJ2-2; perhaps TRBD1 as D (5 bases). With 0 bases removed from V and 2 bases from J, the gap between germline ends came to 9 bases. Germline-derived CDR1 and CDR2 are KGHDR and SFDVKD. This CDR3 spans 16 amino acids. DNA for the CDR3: TGTGCCACCAGTGATTTGGGCCAGGGAAACACCGGGGAGCTGTTTTTT. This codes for CATSDLGQGNTGELFF.

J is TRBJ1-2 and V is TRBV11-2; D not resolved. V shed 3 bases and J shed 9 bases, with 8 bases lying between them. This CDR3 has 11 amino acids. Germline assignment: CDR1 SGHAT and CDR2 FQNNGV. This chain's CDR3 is CASSFTASYTF. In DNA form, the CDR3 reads TGTGCCAGCAGCTTTACGGCGAGCTACACCTTC.

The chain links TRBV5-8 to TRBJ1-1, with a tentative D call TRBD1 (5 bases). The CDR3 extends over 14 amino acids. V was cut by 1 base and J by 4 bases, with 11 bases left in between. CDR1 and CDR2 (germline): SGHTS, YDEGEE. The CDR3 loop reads CASSLTGRGTEAFF. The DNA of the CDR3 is TGTGCCAGCAGCTTGACAGGAAGGGGCACTGAAGCTTTCTTT.

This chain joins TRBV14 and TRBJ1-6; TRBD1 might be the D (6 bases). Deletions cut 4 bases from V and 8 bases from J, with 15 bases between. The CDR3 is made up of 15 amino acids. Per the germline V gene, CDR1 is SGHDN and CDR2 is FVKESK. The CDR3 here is CASSPTGGGYSPLHF. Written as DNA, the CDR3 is TGTGCCAGCAGCCCGACAGGCGGGGGTTATTCACCCCTCCACTTT. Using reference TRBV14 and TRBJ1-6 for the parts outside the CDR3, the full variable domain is EAGVTQFPSHSVIEKGQTVTLRCDPISGHDNLYWYRRVMGKEIKFLLHFVKESKQDESGMPNNRFLAERTGGTYSTLKVQPAELEDSGVYFCASSPTGGGYSPLHFGNGTRLTVT.